This T cell receptor (beta chain) emerged from a study of T cell changes during pregnancy in multiple sclerosis. Sequenced by immunoSEQ multiplex PCR; TCRdb stores in-frame clones only, minus some. This table has 130,000 or so clones, about 95% appearing once. Trimming took 9 bases from V and 9 from J, leaving 21 bases between them. Germline values: CDR1 MDHEN, CDR2 SYDVKM. The CDR3 sequence is 13 residues long. This clonotype was sampled from a female donor with multiple sclerosis, enrolled in a pregnancy study. Sequencing used peripheral blood, obtained after pregnancy. The V and J genes are TRBV28 and TRBJ2-7; a weak D match, TRBD2 (6 bases). In DNA, the CDR3 is TGTGCCAGTTCCCTCTGGGACTCCCCAGGGCAGTACTTC. It codes for CASSLWDSPGQYF.